The text below deals with one TCR beta chain. The data are from a study of control samples from healthy donors and cancer patients. The CDR3 is 14 residues long. V dropped 3 bases and J dropped 10 bases, with 13 bases sitting between them. Germline V CDR1 and CDR2: SEHNR, FQNEAQ (reference sequence). The method was immunoSEQ multiplex PCR; TCRdb's version includes in-frame clones alone and lacks a portion of them. This table has fewer than 120,000 clones, approximately 87% appearing once. This clonotype was obtained from a woman aged 60-75 years with lung cancer. The chain has TRBV7-9 and TRBJ1-6; D is unresolved. Specimen: PBMCs. Here the CDR3 reads CASSFEVEGSPLHF. CDR3 bases: TGTGCCAGCAGCTTCGAGGTGGAGGGATCACCCCTCCACTTT.